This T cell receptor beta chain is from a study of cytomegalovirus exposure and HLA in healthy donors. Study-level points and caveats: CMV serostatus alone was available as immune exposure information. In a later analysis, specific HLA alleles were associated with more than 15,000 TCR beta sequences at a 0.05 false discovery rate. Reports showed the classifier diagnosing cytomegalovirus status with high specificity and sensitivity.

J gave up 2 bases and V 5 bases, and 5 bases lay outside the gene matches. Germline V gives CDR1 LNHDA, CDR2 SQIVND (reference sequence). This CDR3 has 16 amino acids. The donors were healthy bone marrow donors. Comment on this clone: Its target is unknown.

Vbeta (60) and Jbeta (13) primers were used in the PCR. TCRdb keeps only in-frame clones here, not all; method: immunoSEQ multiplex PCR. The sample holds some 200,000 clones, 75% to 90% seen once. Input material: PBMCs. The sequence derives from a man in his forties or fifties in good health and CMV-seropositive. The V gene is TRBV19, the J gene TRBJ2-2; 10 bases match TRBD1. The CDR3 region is CASSGDRGPNTGELFF. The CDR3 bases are TGTGCCAGTAGTGGCGACAGGGGGCCCAACACCGGGGAGCTGTTTTTT.